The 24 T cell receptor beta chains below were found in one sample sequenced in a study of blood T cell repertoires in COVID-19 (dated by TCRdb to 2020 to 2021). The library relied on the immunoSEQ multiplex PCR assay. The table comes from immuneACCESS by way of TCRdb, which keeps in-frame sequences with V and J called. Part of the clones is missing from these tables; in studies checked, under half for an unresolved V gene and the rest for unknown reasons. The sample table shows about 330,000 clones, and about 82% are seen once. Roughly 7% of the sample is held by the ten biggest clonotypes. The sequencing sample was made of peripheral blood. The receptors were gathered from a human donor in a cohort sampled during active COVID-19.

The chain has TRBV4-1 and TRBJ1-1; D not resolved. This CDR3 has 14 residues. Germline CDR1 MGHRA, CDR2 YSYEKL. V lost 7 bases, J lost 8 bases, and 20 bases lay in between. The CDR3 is CASTSSGREGEAFF. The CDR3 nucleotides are TGCGCCAGCACAAGTTCGGGGAGGGAGGGCGAAGCTTTCTTT.

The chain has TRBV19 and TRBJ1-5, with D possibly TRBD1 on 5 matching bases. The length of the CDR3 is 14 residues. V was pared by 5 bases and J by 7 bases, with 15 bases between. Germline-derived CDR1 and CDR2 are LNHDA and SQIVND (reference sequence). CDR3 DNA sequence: TGTGCCAGTAGTTGGGGACTTCAACCACAGCCCCAGCATTTT. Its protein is CASSWGLQPQPQHF.

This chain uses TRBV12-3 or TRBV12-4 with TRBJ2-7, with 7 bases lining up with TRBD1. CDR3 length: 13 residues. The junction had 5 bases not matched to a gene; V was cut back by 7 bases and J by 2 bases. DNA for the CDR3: TGTGCCAGCACCCTCCAGGGGGCCTACGAGCAGTACTTC. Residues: CASTLQGAYEQYF.

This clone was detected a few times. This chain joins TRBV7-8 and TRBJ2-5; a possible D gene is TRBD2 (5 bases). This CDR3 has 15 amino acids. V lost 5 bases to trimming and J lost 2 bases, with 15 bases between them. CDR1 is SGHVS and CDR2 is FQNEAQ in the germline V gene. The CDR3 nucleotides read TGTGCCAGCAGCGCGGAAACTAGAGGTCAAGAGACCCAGTACTTC. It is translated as CASSAETRGQETQYF. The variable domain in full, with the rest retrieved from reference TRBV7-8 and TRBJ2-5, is GAGVSQSPRYKVAKRGQDVALRCDPISGHVSLFWYQQALGQGPEFLTYFQNEAQLDKSGLPSDRFFAERPEGSVSTLKIQRTQQEDSAVYLCASSAETRGQETQYFGPGTRLLVL.

This CDR3 is CASSSDRATGNTIYF. CDR3 bases: TGTGCCAGCAGTTCAGACAGGGCCACAGGAAACACCATATATTTT. The V gene is TRBV6-5, the J gene TRBJ1-3; the match to TRBD1 covers 7 bases. The CDR3 loop spans 15 amino acids. Per germline, CDR1 MNHEY and CDR2 SVGAGI. V shed 4 bases, J shed 4 bases, and the junction held 7 bases outside the gene matches.

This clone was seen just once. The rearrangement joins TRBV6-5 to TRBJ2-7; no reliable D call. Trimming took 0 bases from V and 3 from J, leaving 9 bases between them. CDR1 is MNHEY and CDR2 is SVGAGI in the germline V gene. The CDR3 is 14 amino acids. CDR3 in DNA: TGTGCCAGCAGTTACTCGGGCCAGTACTACGAGCAGTACTTC. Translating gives CASSYSGQYYEQYF.

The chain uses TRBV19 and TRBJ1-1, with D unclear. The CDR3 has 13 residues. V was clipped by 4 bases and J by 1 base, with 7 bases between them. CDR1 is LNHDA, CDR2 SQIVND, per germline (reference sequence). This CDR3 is CASSKRGNTEAFF. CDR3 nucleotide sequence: TGTGCCAGTAGTAAACGGGGGAACACTGAAGCTTTCTTT.

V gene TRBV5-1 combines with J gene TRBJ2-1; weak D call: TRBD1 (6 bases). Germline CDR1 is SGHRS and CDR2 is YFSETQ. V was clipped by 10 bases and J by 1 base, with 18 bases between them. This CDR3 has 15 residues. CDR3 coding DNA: TGCGCCTCAAGCTCGGTGGGACAATCCTACAATGAGCAGTTCTTC. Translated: CASSSVGQSYNEQFF.

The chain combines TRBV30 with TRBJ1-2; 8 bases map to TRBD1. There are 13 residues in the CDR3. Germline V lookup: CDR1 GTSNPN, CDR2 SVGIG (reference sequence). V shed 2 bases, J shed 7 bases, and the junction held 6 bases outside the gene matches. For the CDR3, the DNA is TGTGCCTGGAGTCCGTCCGGGACAGGTGGCTACACCTTC. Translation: CAWSPSGTGGYTF.

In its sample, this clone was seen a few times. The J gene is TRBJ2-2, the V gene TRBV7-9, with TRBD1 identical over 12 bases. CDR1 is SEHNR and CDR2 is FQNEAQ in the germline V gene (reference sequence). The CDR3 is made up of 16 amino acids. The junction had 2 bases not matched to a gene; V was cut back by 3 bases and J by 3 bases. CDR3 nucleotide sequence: TGTGCCAGCAGCTTCAGGGACAGGGGGCACACCGGGGAGCTGTTTTTT. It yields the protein CASSFRDRGHTGELFF.

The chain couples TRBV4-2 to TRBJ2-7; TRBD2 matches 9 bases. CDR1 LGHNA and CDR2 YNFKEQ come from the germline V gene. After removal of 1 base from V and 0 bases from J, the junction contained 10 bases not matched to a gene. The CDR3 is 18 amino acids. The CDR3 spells CASSQGTKAGGSSYEQYF. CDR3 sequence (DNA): TGTGCCAGCAGCCAAGGCACCAAAGCGGGGGGCAGCTCCTACGAGCAGTACTTC.

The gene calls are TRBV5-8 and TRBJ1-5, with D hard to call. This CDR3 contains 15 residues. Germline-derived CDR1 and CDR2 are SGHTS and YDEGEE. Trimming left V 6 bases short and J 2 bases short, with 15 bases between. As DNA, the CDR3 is TGTGCCAGCACCCTACGCTCGGAGGGCAATCAGCCCCAGCATTTT. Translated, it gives CASTLRSEGNQPQHF.

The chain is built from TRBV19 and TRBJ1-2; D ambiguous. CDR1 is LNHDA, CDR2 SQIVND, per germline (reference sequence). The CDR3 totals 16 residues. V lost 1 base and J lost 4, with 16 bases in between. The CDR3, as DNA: TGTGCCAGTAGTATAGGAGTGCCAACCTCAACCTATGGCTACACCTTC. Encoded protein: CASSIGVPTSTYGYTF.

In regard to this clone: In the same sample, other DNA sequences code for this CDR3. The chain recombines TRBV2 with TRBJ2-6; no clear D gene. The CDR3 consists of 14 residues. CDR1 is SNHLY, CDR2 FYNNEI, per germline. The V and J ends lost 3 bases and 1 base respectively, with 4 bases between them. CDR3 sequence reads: CASSDRSGANVLTF. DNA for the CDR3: TGTGCCAGCAGTGACAGGTCTGGGGCCAACGTCCTGACTTTC.

CDR3 DNA sequence: TGTGCCAGCATCCTCCCGGGCAGGGCGAACAGCTATGGCTACACCTTC. This encodes CASILPGRANSYGYTF. The chain has TRBV7-2 and TRBJ1-2; D perhaps matches TRBD1 (5 bases). The V gene lost 7 bases and the J gene lost 4 bases, with 22 bases spanning the gap. The germline V gene encodes CDR1 SGHTA and CDR2 FQGNSA. CDR3 length equals 16 residues.

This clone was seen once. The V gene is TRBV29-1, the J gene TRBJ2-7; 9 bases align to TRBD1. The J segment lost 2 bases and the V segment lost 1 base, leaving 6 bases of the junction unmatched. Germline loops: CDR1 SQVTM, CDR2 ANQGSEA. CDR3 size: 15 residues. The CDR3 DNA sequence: TGCAGCGTTGAAGCTGCGGACAGGGGCACCTACGAGCAGTACTTC. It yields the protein CSVEAADRGTYEQYF.

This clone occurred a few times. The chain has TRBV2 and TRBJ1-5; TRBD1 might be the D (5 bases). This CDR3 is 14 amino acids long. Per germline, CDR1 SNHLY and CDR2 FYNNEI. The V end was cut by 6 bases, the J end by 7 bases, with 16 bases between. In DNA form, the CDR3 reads TGTGCCAGCAGCCGCTGGACAATAGGACAGCCCCAGCATTTT. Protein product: CASSRWTIGQPQHF. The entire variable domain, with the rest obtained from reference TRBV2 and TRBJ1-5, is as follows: EPEVTQTPSHQVTQMGQEVILRCVPISNHLYFYWYRQILGQKVEFLVSFYNNEISEKSEIFDDQFSVERPDGSNFTLKIRSTKLEDSAMYFCASSRWTIGQPQHFGDGTRLSIL.

CDR3 sequence reads: CASSVGGGDREAFF. For the CDR3, the DNA is TGTGCCAGCAGCGTAGGAGGGGGGGACCGGGAAGCTTTCTTT. This rearrangement joins TRBV9 to TRBJ1-1; the D gene is possibly TRBD1 (6 bases). The CDR3 covers 14 residues. The germline CDR1 and CDR2 sequences are SGDLS and YYNGEE. Trimming took off 0 bases at V and 8 bases at J, with 14 bases between the two ends.

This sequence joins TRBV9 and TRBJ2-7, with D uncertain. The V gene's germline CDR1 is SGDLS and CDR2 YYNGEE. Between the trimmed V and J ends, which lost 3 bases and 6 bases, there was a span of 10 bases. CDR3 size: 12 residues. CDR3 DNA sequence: TGTGCCAGCAGCGGCACAACGTCCGAGCAGTACTTC. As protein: CASSGTTSEQYF.

The CDR3 DNA sequence: TGCGCCAGCAGCCAAGATTCCGGGACTAGCGGGGCCAGCACAGATACGCAGTATTTT. Protein: CASSQDSGTSGASTDTQYF. The rearrangement uses TRBV4-1 and TRBJ2-3, with 13 bases lining up with TRBD2. Germline trimming cut 0 bases from V and 0 bases from J; bases unmatched to any gene: 6. CDR3 size: 19 residues. Germline V gives CDR1 MGHRA, CDR2 YSYEKL.

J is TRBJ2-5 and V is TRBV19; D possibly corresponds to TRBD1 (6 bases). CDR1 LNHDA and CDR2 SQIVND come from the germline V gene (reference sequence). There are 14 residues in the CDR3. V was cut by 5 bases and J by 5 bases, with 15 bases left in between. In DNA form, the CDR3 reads TGTGCCAGTAGTGATGGGGGCCAGGGGGAGACCCAGTACTTC. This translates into CASSDGGQGETQYF.

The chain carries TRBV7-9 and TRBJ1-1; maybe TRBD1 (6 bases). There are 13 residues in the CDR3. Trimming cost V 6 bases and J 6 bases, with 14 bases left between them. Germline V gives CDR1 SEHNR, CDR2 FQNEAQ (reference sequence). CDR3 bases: TGTGCCAGCAGAAAGGCGGGGGGGCCTGAAGCTTTCTTT. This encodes CASRKAGGPEAFF.

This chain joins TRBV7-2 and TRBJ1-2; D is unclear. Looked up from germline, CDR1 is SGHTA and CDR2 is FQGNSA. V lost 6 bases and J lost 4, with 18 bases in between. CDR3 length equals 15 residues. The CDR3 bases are TGTGCCAGCAGATCCCCGGGGTCCCCGTCCTATGGCTACACCTTC. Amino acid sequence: CASRSPGSPSYGYTF.

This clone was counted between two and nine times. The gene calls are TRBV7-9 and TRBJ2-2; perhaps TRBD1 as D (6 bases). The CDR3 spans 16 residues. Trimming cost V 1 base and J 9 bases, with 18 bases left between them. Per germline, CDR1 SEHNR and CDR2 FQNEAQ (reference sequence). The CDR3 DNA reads TGTGCCAGCAGCTTAGGGGACATAAAAAGGGACCGGGAGCTGTTTTTT. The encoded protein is CASSLGDIKRDRELFF.